A single sample is the source of the 5 T cell receptor beta chains below, sequenced in a study of human T cells and chemical hapten exposure. Time point specified: patch test 2, 6 weeks after DPC sensitization. The treatment: therapeutic diphenylcyclopropenone sensitization with weekly scalp DPC. From the RACE reads, TCRdb called clonotypes with MiXCR, one entry per CDR3 protein. The sample yields around 360,000 distinct CDR3 sequences, just under 6.5% seen once. Sequences were derived from whole blood, sampled in connection with sensitization to the hapten diphenylcyclopropenone (DPC). These receptors were taken from a woman under 30 with alopecia areata. Some clones in this sample may be carry-over from other donors' samples.

This clonotype showed up just a few times. This chain connects TRBV4-3 to TRBJ1-5; no reliable D call. Trimming cost V 2 bases and J 1 base, with 9 bases left between them. Germline V gives CDR1 LGHNA, CDR2 YSLEER. This CDR3 contains 15 residues. For the CDR3, the DNA is TGCGCCAGCAGCCAACTTTACGAGAGCAATCAGCCCCAGCATTTT. Its translation is CASSQLYESNQPQHF.

The chain links TRBV20-1 to TRBJ2-1; 10 positions match TRBD2. The CDR3 has 14 amino acids. V gave up 5 bases and J gave up 2 bases; unmatched junction bases: 3. Germline V gives CDR1 DFQATT, CDR2 SNEGSKA (reference sequence). Here the CDR3 reads CSAQRGGTYNEQFF. The DNA for the CDR3 is TGCAGTGCTCAGCGGGGGGGAACCTACAATGAGCAGTTCTTC.

This clonotype has just one count. A single base separates this from a much larger clone, so it may be a read error. The chain couples TRBV7-2 to TRBJ2-3, with D unresolved. The CDR3 is made up of 13 amino acids. The V end lost 5 bases, the J end lost 4 bases, and 10 bases lay between the germline ends. Germline CDR1 reads SGHTA; CDR2 reads FQGNSA. This chain's CDR3 is CASSIGKADTQYF. The CDR3 DNA follows: TGTGCCAGCAGCATAGGGAAGGCAGATACGCAGTATTTT.

This chain links TRBV5-1 with TRBJ1-5; 9 positions match TRBD1. CDR1 and CDR2 (germline): SGHRS, YFSETQ. The V and J ends lost 3 bases and 0 bases, in that order; junction bases with no gene match: 13. The CDR3 is 19 residues long. The CDR3: CASSSHRGRGFYSNQPQHF. As DNA, the CDR3 is TGCGCCAGCAGCTCCCACAGGGGGCGAGGATTTTATAGCAATCAGCCCCAGCATTTT.

This clonotype was seen ten or more times. The chain is built from TRBV27 and TRBJ1-5; perhaps TRBD1 as D (6 bases). Germline V CDR1 and CDR2: MNHEY, SMNVEV (reference sequence). Deletions cut 5 bases from V and 4 bases from J, with 21 bases between. The CDR3 contains 17 residues. CDR3 nucleotides: TGTGCCAGCAGTCAGTCCGGTGCGGGGGGCGGTAATCAGCCCCAGCATTTT. It is translated as CASSQSGAGGGNQPQHF.